This T cell receptor beta chain was recovered during a study of beta chain features in type 1 diabetes. Looking at the study overall: On cell yields, gender and age, patients and healthy donors were similar.

Purity exceeded 95% in all sorted populations. This CDR3 spans 15 amino acids. J gave up 3 bases and V 1 base, and 4 bases lay outside the gene matches. Germline-derived CDR1 and CDR2 are SGHVS and FQNEAQ. Isolated RNA was reverse transcribed in full, so expressed TCRB transcripts were sequenced. Assay: immunoSEQ multiplex PCR; the TCRdb copy retains only in-frame clones and omits some. The top ten clones hold around 0.065% of a sample with under 500,000 clones, approximately 28% of them seen once. This receptor was obtained from a man aged 18 to 30 in good health. This chain uses TRBV7-8 with TRBJ2-7, with TRBD2 matching over 9 bases. Specimen: naive CD4+ T cells from blood. CDR3 sequence: CASSLVAGVLYEQYF. In DNA, the CDR3 is TGTGCCAGCAGCTTAGTAGCGGGAGTCCTCTACGAGCAGTACTTC.